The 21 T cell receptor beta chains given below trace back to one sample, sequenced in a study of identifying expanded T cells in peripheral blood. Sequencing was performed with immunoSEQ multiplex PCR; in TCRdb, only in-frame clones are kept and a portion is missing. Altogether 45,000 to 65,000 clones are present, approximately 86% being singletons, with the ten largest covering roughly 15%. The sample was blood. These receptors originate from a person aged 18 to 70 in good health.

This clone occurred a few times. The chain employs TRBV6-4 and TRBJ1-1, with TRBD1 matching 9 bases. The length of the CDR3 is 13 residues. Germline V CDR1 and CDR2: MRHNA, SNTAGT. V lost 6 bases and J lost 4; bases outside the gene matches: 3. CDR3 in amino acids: CASRTTGGTEAFF. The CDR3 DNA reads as TGTGCCAGCAGAACGACAGGGGGCACTGAAGCTTTCTTT.

CDR3 in amino acids: CASRVSGANVLTF. DNA of the CDR3: TGTGCCAGCAGGGTCTCTGGGGCCAACGTCCTGACTTTC. The V gene is TRBV5-6, the J gene TRBJ2-6, with D unclear. CDR1 and CDR2 (germline): SGHDT, YYEEEE. The CDR3 is made up of 13 amino acids. Trimming stripped 5 bases from V and 0 bases from J, with 3 bases between.

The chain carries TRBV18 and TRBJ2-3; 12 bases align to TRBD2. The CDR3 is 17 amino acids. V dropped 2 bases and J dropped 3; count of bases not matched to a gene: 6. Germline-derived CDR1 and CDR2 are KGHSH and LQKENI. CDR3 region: CASSPTLAGGPTDTQYF. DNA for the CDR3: TGTGCCAGCTCACCAACGCTAGCGGGGGGGCCAACAGATACGCAGTATTTT.

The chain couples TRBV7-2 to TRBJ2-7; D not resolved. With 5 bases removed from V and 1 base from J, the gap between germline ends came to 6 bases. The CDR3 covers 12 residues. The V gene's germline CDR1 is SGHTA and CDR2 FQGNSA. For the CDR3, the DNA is TGTGCCAGCAGCCCGGAGTCCTACGAGCAGTACTTC. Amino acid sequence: CASSPESYEQYF. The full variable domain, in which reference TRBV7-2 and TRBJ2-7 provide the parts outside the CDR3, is GAGVSQSPSNKVTEKGKDVELRCDPISGHTALYWYRQSLGQGLEFLIYFQGNSAPDKSGLPSDRFSAERTGGSVSTLTIQRTQQEDSAVYLCASSPESYEQYFGPGTRLTVT.

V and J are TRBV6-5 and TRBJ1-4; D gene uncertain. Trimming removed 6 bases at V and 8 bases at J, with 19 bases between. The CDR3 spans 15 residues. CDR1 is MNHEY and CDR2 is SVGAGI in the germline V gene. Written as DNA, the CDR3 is TGTGCCAGCAGCTGGGAGTTCGGGCAAGACGAAAAACTGTTTTTT. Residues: CASSWEFGQDEKLFF.

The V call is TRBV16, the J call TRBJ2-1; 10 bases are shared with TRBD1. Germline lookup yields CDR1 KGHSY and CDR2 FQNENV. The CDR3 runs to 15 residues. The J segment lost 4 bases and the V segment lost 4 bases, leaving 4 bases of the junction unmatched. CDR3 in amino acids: CASSRPGQGYNEQFF. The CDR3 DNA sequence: TGTGCCAGCAGCCGGCCGGGACAGGGGTACAATGAGCAGTTCTTC.

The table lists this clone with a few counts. As DNA, the CDR3 is TGCGCCAGCAGCTTGACAGGGGGCTTTGGTGAAAAACTGTTTTTT. Translated: CASSLTGGFGEKLFF. The rearrangement links TRBV5-1 to TRBJ1-4, with 9 positions matching TRBD1. The germline CDR1 and CDR2 sequences are SGHRS and YFSETQ. Trimming at V came to 1 base and at J to 7 bases, leaving 5 bases not matched to a gene. The CDR3 sequence is 15 residues long.

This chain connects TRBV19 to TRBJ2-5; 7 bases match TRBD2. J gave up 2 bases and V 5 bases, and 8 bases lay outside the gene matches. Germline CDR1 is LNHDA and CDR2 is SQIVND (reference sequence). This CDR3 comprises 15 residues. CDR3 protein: CASSYRGSLQETQYF. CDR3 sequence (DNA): TGTGCCAGTAGTTACCGCGGGAGCCTACAAGAGACCCAGTACTTC. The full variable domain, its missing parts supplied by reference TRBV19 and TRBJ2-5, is DGGITQSPKYLFRKEGQNVTLSCEQNLNHDAMYWYRQDPGQGLRLIYYSQIVNDFQKGDIAEGYSVSREKKESFPLTVTSAQKNPTAFYLCASSYRGSLQETQYFGPGTRLLVL.

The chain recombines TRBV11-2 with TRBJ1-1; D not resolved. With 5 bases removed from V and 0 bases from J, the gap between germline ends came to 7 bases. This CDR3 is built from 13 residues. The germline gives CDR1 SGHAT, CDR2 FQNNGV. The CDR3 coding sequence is TGTGCCAGCAGCCCCACCGTGAACACTGAAGCTTTCTTT. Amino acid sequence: CASSPTVNTEAFF.

CDR3 region: CASGLVMRTVAGELFF. CDR3 in DNA: TGTGCTAGTGGTTTGGTTATGAGAACAGTAGCTGGGGAGCTGTTTTTT. This rearrangement joins TRBV12-5 to TRBJ2-2; D gene unclear. The CDR3 extends over 16 amino acids. The germline V and J ends were trimmed by 0 bases and 8 bases, with 16 bases remaining between them. CDR1 is LGHNT and CDR2 is FRNRAP in the germline V gene.

In nucleotides, the CDR3 is TGTGCCAGCAGTTTAAGGGGGGGGACAGATACGCAGTATTTT. It yields the protein CASSLRGGTDTQYF. The rearrangement joins TRBV7-2 to TRBJ2-3; a weak D match, TRBD2 (7 bases). The CDR3 covers 14 residues. The germline V and J ends were trimmed by 6 bases and 3 bases, with 13 bases remaining between them. Germline V lookup: CDR1 SGHTA, CDR2 FQGNSA.

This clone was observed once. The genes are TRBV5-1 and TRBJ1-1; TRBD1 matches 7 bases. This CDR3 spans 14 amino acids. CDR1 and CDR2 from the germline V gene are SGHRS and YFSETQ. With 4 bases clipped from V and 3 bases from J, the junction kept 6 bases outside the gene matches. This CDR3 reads CASSQGVVDTEAFF. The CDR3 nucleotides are TGCGCCAGCAGCCAGGGGGTCGTGGACACTGAAGCTTTCTTT.

In nucleotides, the CDR3 is TGTGCCACCAGGACCGGGCCCCAAGATCAGCCCCAGCATTTT. It encodes CATRTGPQDQPQHF. This chain uses TRBV15 with TRBJ1-5; D is uncertain. This CDR3 contains 14 residues. V gave up 6 bases and J gave up 5 bases, with 14 bases separating them. Germline lookup yields CDR1 LNHNV and CDR2 YYDKDF (reference sequence).

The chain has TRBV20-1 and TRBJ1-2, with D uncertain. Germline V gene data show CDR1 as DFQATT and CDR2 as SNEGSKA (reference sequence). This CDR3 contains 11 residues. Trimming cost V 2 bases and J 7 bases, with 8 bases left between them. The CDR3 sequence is CSARKGSGYTF. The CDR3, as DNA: TGCAGTGCTAGAAAGGGAAGTGGCTACACCTTC.

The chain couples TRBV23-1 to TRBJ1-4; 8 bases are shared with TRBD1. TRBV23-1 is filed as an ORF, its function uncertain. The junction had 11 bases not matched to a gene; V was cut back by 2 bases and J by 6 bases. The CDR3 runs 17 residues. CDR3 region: CASSQPNKSGQDEKLFF. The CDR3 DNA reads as TGCGCCAGCAGTCAACCAAATAAGTCGGGACAGGATGAAAAACTGTTTTTT.

This chain's CDR3 is CASSPRQDTQYF. The CDR3 DNA reads TGTGCCAGCAGCCCTCGTCAGGATACGCAGTATTTT. V gene TRBV27 combines with J gene TRBJ2-3; the D is unclear. Trimming left V 6 bases short and J 6 bases short, with 10 bases between. Germline CDR1 reads MNHEY; CDR2 reads SMNVEV (reference sequence). The CDR3 loop spans 12 amino acids.

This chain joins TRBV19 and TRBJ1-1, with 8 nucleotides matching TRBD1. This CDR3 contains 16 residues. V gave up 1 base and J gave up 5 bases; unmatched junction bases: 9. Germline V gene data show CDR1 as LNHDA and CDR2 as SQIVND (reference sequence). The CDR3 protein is CASSIGQGAGETEAFF. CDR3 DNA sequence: TGTGCCAGTAGTATAGGCCAGGGGGCAGGGGAAACTGAAGCTTTCTTT.

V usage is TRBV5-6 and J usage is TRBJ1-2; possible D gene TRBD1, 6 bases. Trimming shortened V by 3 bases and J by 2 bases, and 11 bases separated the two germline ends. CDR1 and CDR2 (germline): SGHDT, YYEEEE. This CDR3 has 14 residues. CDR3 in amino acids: CASSSGQLNYGYTF. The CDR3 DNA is TGTGCCAGCAGCTCCGGACAGCTCAACTATGGCTACACCTTC.

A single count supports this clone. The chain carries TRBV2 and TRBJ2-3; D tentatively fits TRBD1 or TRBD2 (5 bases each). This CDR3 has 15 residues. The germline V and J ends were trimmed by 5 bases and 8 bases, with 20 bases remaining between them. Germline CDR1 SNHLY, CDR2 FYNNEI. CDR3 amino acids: CASSPQSGRGATQYF. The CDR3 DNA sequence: TGTGCCAGCAGTCCACAGTCGGGCAGAGGGGCTACGCAGTATTTT.

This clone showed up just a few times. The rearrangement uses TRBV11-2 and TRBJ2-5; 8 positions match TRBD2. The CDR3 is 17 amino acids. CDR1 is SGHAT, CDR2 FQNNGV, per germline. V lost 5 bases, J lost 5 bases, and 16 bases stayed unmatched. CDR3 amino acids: CASSRGTSGPSVETQYF. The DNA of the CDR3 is TGTGCCAGCAGCCGGGGTACTAGCGGACCCTCCGTGGAGACCCAGTACTTC.

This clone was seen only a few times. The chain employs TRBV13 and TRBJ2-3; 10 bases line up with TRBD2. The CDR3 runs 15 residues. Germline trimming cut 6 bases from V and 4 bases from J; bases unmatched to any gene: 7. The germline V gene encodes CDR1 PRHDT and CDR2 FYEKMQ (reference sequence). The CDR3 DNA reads TGTGCCAGCAGTTTTACTAGCGGGAAGCCAGATACGCAGTATTTT. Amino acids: CASSFTSGKPDTQYF.